Shown below are 20 T cell receptor beta chains from a single sample sequenced in a study of cytomegalovirus exposure and HLA in healthy donors. Primers: 60 Vbeta forward and 13 Jbeta reverse. This table comes from immunoSEQ multiplex PCR, and its TCRdb copy is limited to in-frame clones, with some not included. Of about 150,000 clones in the sample, less than 10% were seen once. Sequences were obtained from PBMCs. Receptor source: a man between 50 and 59 years old in good health and CMV-seronegative.

This clone has more than one count but fewer than ten. The rearrangement links TRBV15 to TRBJ2-1; possibly TRBD2 for D (5 bases). The CDR3 totals 16 residues. V was cut by 0 bases and J by 9 bases, with 18 bases left in between. Per the germline V gene, CDR1 is LNHNV and CDR2 is YYDKDF (reference sequence). The CDR3 coding sequence is TGTGCCACCAGCAGAGACTACGGGTCCGGGATGCGTGAGCAGTTCTTC. This sequence encodes CATSRDYGSGMREQFF.

The sample holds a few counts of this clone. V usage is TRBV18 and J usage is TRBJ2-5, with D tentatively TRBD2 (6 bases). This CDR3 has 16 amino acids. Germline V CDR1 and CDR2: KGHSH, LQKENI. Trimming cost V 6 bases and J 3 bases, with 20 bases left between them. CDR3 in DNA: TGTGCCAGCTCGTCAAGGATTGGCGGGATGGAAGAGACCCAGTACTTC. As protein: CASSSRIGGMEETQYF.

The rearrangement links TRBV28 to TRBJ2-2; perhaps TRBD2 as D (5 bases). Germline V gene lookup returns CDR1 MDHEN and CDR2 SYDVKM. The V gene lost 6 bases and the J gene lost 6 bases, with 17 bases spanning the gap. The CDR3 has 15 amino acids. The CDR3 coding sequence is TGTGCCAGCAGCCCACTAGAGAGGTCCGCCGGGGAGCTGTTTTTT. Residues: CASSPLERSAGELFF.

This clone appeared a few times. V is TRBV25-1 and J is TRBJ2-1; D is possibly TRBD2 (6 bases). The CDR3 totals 17 residues. V lost 0 bases to trimming and J lost 4 bases, with 16 bases between them. The V gene's germline CDR1 is MGHDK and CDR2 SYGVNS. The CDR3 DNA reads as TGTGCCAGCAGTGAATATGGTCCAGCGGGTGCATACAATGAGCAGTTCTTC. This translates into CASSEYGPAGAYNEQFF.

The chain is built from TRBV5-6 and TRBJ2-1; 9 positions agree with TRBD2. This CDR3 has 15 amino acids. V lost 0 bases to trimming and J lost 2 bases; unmatched junction nucleotides: 0. Germline-derived CDR1 and CDR2 are SGHDT and YYEEEE. The CDR3 DNA reads TGTGCCAGCAGCTTGGGACTAGCGGCCTACAATGAGCAGTTCTTC. The encoded protein is CASSLGLAAYNEQFF.

CDR3 in DNA: TGCGCCAGCAGCGAAGCGGGGGCCTTCACAGATACGCAGTATTTT. It yields the protein CASSEAGAFTDTQYF. V usage is TRBV5-1 and J usage is TRBJ2-3, with 8 positions matching TRBD2. Germline CDR1 and CDR2: SGHRS and YFSETQ. CDR3 length: 15 residues. Germline trimming cut 4 bases from V and 2 bases from J; bases unmatched to any gene: 6.

The sample holds a few counts of this clone. The J gene is TRBJ2-1, the V gene TRBV6-6, with D maybe TRBD2 (6 bases). The CDR3 is 15 residues long. The V gene's germline CDR1 is MNHNY and CDR2 SVGAGI (reference sequence). The germline V and J ends were trimmed by 8 bases and 2 bases, with 16 bases remaining between them. The CDR3 coding sequence is TGTGCCAGCCCCCCTGGGGCGGGAACCTACAATGAGCAGTTCTTC. Encoded protein: CASPPGAGTYNEQFF.

The chain joins TRBV11-2 to TRBJ1-1; D unclear. Germline V gene sequence: CDR1 SGHAT, CDR2 FQNNGV. Trimming shortened V by 4 bases and J by 4 bases, and 10 bases separated the two germline ends. The CDR3 is made up of 13 amino acids. CDR3 sequence reads: CASSYRSSTEAFF. CDR3 nucleotide sequence: TGTGCCAGCAGCTATCGCTCCAGCACTGAAGCTTTCTTT.

This clone was seen only a few times. The chain couples TRBV2 to TRBJ2-1; 7 bases line up with TRBD2. The CDR3 is 15 residues long. Germline V gives CDR1 SNHLY, CDR2 FYNNEI. The ends lost 3 bases at V and 0 bases at J; junction bases unmatched: 2. CDR3 residues: CASSEGGSSYNEQFF. CDR3 sequence (DNA): TGTGCCAGCAGTGAGGGGGGGAGCTCCTACAATGAGCAGTTCTTC.

The chain is built from TRBV2 and TRBJ2-7; a possible D gene is TRBD2 (6 bases). V was cut by 3 bases and J by 5 bases, with 17 bases left in between. CDR1 SNHLY and CDR2 FYNNEI come from the germline V gene. The CDR3 contains 15 residues. The CDR3 reads CASSDVVGGDHEQYF. CDR3 in DNA: TGTGCCAGCAGTGACGTCGTCGGGGGTGACCACGAGCAGTACTTC.

This clone was counted between two and nine times. The V call is TRBV20-1, the J call TRBJ2-4, with D perhaps TRBD1 (5 bases). Looked up from germline, CDR1 is DFQATT and CDR2 is SNEGSKA (reference sequence). Trimming cost V 3 bases and J 10 bases, with 7 bases left between them. CDR3 size: 10 residues. The CDR3 sequence: CSASRVIQYF. CDR3 bases: TGCAGTGCTAGCAGGGTTATTCAGTACTTC.

The chain couples TRBV2 to TRBJ2-7; TRBD2 agrees at 7 bases. The CDR3 covers 13 residues. The V and J ends lost 3 bases and 6 bases, in that order; junction bases with no gene match: 5. Germline V gene lookup returns CDR1 SNHLY and CDR2 FYNNEI. The CDR3 region is CASSEVGRAEQYF. CDR3 DNA: TGTGCCAGCAGTGAGGTTGGGAGGGCCGAGCAGTACTTC.

The table lists this clone with a few counts. This rearrangement joins TRBV6-6 to TRBJ2-3, with D hard to call. V lost 4 bases and J 5 bases, leaving 13 bases between the germline ends. The CDR3 has 14 residues. From germline, CDR1 is MNHNY and CDR2 SVGAGI (reference sequence). The chain's CDR3 is CASSSRVEGDTQYF. In DNA, the CDR3 is TGTGCCAGCAGTTCCCGGGTGGAAGGAGATACGCAGTATTTT.

This clone showed up just a few times. The rearrangement joins TRBV28 to TRBJ1-5; D might be TRBD1 (5 bases). V was clipped by 2 bases and J by 9 bases, with 8 bases between them. Germline CDR1 MDHEN, CDR2 SYDVKM. CDR3 length: 12 residues. CDR3 sequence (DNA): TGTGCCAGCAGTTTACATCAGGGGCCCCAGCATTTT. Translating gives CASSLHQGPQHF. The full variable domain, its missing parts supplied by reference TRBV28 and TRBJ1-5, is DVKVTQSSRYLVKRTGEKVFLECVQDMDHENMFWYRQDPGLGLRLIYFSYDVKMKEKGDIPEGYSVSREKKERFSLILESASTNQTSMYLCASSLHQGPQHFGDGTRLSIL.

This clone has only a few counts. This chain links TRBV5-1 with TRBJ2-1, with D maybe TRBD1 (5 bases). The CDR3 sequence is 14 residues long. The V end lost 4 bases, the J end lost 3 bases, and 11 bases lay between the germline ends. The V gene's germline CDR1 is SGHRS and CDR2 YFSETQ. CDR3 DNA: TGCGCCAGCAGCCGCGGACAAGGCTACAATGAGCAGTTCTTC. Protein product: CASSRGQGYNEQFF.

The chain couples TRBV27 to TRBJ2-7, with D tentatively TRBD2 (6 bases). The V end was cut by 2 bases, the J end by 5 bases, with 16 bases between. This CDR3 comprises 15 residues. The V gene's germline CDR1 is MNHEY and CDR2 SMNVEV (reference sequence). The CDR3: CASSLQGLHGNEQYF. The CDR3 nucleotides read TGTGCCAGCAGTTTACAGGGACTCCACGGGAACGAGCAGTACTTC.

The chain links TRBV30 to TRBJ1-1; weak D call: TRBD1 (5 bases). The CDR3 is 12 amino acids. V gave up 4 bases and J gave up 5 bases, with 11 bases separating them. Germline CDR1 and CDR2: GTSNPN and SVGIG (reference sequence). In DNA form, the CDR3 reads TGTGCCTGGACCCCGGGGGGGACTGAAGCTTTCTTT. Translated: CAWTPGGTEAFF. Supplemented by reference TRBV30 and TRBJ1-1, the full variable domain reads SQTIHQWPATLVQPVGSPLSLECTVEGTSNPNLYWYRQAAGRGLQLLFYSVGIGQISSEVPQNLSASRPQDRQFILSSKKLLLSDSGFYLCAWTPGGTEAFFGQGTRLTVV.

The chain combines TRBV19 with TRBJ2-3; 10 bases match TRBD2. In germline, CDR1 is LNHDA, CDR2 SQIVND (reference sequence). The CDR3 runs 16 residues. Trimming removed 5 bases from V and 8 bases from J; junction bases left unmatched: 13. The CDR3 reads CASSGLLVAGGGTQYF. The DNA for the CDR3 is TGTGCCAGTAGTGGTCTTTTAGTAGCGGGAGGCGGTACGCAGTATTTT.

This sequence joins TRBV28 and TRBJ2-5; D perhaps matches TRBD1 (5 bases). Germline CDR1 MDHEN, CDR2 SYDVKM. CDR3 length: 15 amino acids. V was cut by 6 bases and J by 5 bases, with 19 bases left in between. The CDR3 DNA reads TGTGCCAGCAGCCTTTCGGACACTACAACCGAGACCCAGTACTTC. This sequence encodes CASSLSDTTTETQYF.

A few counts support this clone. The rearrangement uses TRBV28 and TRBJ2-6; D might be TRBD1 (6 bases). Germline V gene data show CDR1 as MDHEN and CDR2 as SYDVKM. Trimming pared 3 bases from V and 2 bases from J, leaving 11 bases between. The CDR3 loop spans 16 amino acids. CDR3 amino acids: CASSFLRDTGANVLTF. The CDR3 DNA reads TGTGCCAGCAGTTTCCTTAGGGACACTGGGGCCAACGTCCTGACTTTC.